This is a list of T cell receptor beta chains from one sample in a study of T cell repertoires in ileal Crohn's disease. Clones were sequenced by immunoSEQ multiplex PCR, and TCRdb holds only the in-frame ones, with some missing. This sample yields 8,500 to 14,000 clones, of which more than 60% are seen a single time; about 4.5% belongs to the top ten. Sequencing was performed on ileal tissue. The receptors come from an adult with Crohn's disease. The conserved cysteine and the conserved F or W are not part of the CDR3 here.

v_gene	CDR3aa
TRBV18	ASSPSTGGSGANVLT
TRBV7-9	ASSFIADNYGYT
TRBV27	ASSPGLAGVY
TRBV21-1	ASSILGEYWSPLH
TRBV10-3	AISESSGGLYNEQF
TRBV14	ASSQLGGASPLH
TRBV7-9	ASSFEASEKLF
TRBV6-5	ASSYETGVNSPLH
TRBV19	ASSIGWTGGDYGYT
TRBV30	AWNQGRSYEQY
TRBV28	ASTPQYLNEKLF
TRBV7-7	ASSLGTGERKH
TRBV12-5	ASVPDSTNTEAF
TRBV6-1	ASSEGPQSYGYT
TRBV5-1	ASWESRAKNIQY
TRBV7-8	ASSLGDRVYGYT
TRBV5-1	ASSLSFSLFSYEQY
TRBV5-1	ASSLEGAGDTEAF
TRBV5-1	ASSLAIGRTPQF
TRBV6-4	ASSVEANQPQH
TRBV7-2	ASRGGPGQPQH
TRBV6-1	ASSERGGGSSYNEQF
TRBV15	ATSRGLLPGDHNEQF
TRBV15	ATSPKREKLF
TRBV28	ASSPTDSSYNSPLH
TRBV6-5	ASSYQGDTQY
TRBV11-3	ASLSGGAAGELF
TRBV4-2	ASSQERLSRGTQPQH
TRBV5-1	ASSGTGSTEAF
TRBV27	ASSSRPPVWANTEAF
TRBV30	AWSARGDQPQH
TRBV27	ASSAAGRQTYEQY
TRBV2	ASSVDRVNTEAF
TRBV7-9	ASSHHPYGDSYGYT
TRBV10-3	AISGTGVYNSPLH
TRBV7-6	ASRGDRRGTSTEAF
TRBV5-5	ASSQRQGVTEAF
TRBV2	ASNREISYEQY
TRBV6-4	ASSDSYYNEQF
TRBV5-1	ASTPLSGTEAF
TRBV11-2	ASSLDGANYGYT
TRBV5-1	ASSSEGGVAYNEQF
TRBV6-5	ASKKQGTRGSPLH
TRBV10-3	AISLAGGSYEQY
TRBV5-8	ASSLGGTGAYEQY
TRBV30	AWSIYPGQTNFYNYGYT
TRBV5-1	ASSLGDRETGELF
TRBV11-1	ASSLNQGQYGYT
TRBV4-3	ASSQDTGEWQTQY
TRBV11-3	ASSLRRGGVQYEQY
TRBV9	ASSVAGSSTDTQY
TRBV9	ASSVSGRHYGYT
TRBV6-6	ASSYRGDGYT
TRBV27	ASCRMGARTEAF
TRBV6-5	ASSPDRLNEQF
TRBV27	ASSFSGTISRGYT
TRBV5-5	ASSLVPGGSYEQY
TRBV4-2	ASSPRDSGNLDTQY
TRBV5-4	ASSYTRGSGGLGEQY
TRBV27	ASSLTGGRLGEQY